The rows below give T cell receptor beta chains drawn from one sample of a study of cytomegalovirus exposure and HLA in healthy donors. Using immunoSEQ multiplex PCR, the repertoire was profiled, and TCRdb retains in-frame clones only, with some absent. The table includes 95,000 to 150,000 clones, roughly 78% detected once. Material for sequencing was PBMCs. The origin of the receptors is a man younger than 45 in good health and CMV-seropositive. Each CDR3 is given with its conserved first and last residue. A D gene is named only where the DNA matches it firmly. Size is stated for part of the rows, as once, few or many counts, or as a class when the clone is expanded.

TRBV19	.	.	TRBJ1-2	CASSLGGQSYGYTF	TGTGCCAGTAGCCTGGGAGGGCAGTCCTATGGCTACACCTTC
TRBV21-1	.	.	TRBJ1-6	CASSKRGQTNSPLHF	TGTGCCAGCAGCAAGAGGGGACAGACTAATTCACCCCTCCACTTT
TRBV7-2	.	.	TRBJ2-7	CASSPRSDIYEQYF	TGTGCCAGCAGCCCCCGATCGGACATCTACGAGCAGTACTTC
TRBV6-1	.	.	TRBJ1-5	CASSEVRIVNQPQHF	TGTGCCAGCAGTGAAGTCAGGATAGTCAATCAGCCCCAGCATTTT
TRBV10-3	.	.	TRBJ1-6	CAIWSIEYSPLHF	TGTGCCATCTGGTCGATCGAGTATTCACCCCTCCACTTT
TRBV5-4	.	.	TRBJ1-6	CASSLGGGALHF	TGTGCCAGCAGCTTGGGTGGGGGGGCCCTCCACTTT
TRBV19	.	once	TRBJ1-5	CASSQVGGNQPQHF	TGTGCCAGTAGTCAGGTGGGTGGCAATCAGCCCCAGCATTTT
TRBV28	TRBD2	.	TRBJ2-2	CASSPGGDTGELFF	TGTGCCAGCAGCCCTGGGGGGGACACCGGGGAGCTGTTTTTT
TRBV27	.	.	TRBJ1-5	CASSLSDTQPQHF	TGTGCCAGCAGTTTATCCGACACGCAGCCCCAGCATTTT
TRBV4-1	TRBD1	once	TRBJ1-1	CASSPRAGGRNTEAFF	TGCGCCAGCAGCCCACGGGCAGGGGGTAGGAACACTGAAGCTTTCTTT
TRBV10-3	.	.	TRBJ2-2	CAISEFSDTGELFF	TGTGCCATCAGTGAGTTTAGCGACACCGGGGAGCTGTTTTTT
TRBV5-1	TRBD1	.	TRBJ2-7	CASSLGGQGFNEQYF	TGCGCCAGCAGCTTGGGAGGACAGGGTTTCAACGAGCAGTACTTC
TRBV14	.	few	TRBJ2-3	CASSKTDTQYF	TGTGCCAGCAGTAAAACAGATACGCAGTATTTT
TRBV28	.	.	TRBJ1-2	CASSPVTGGYTF	TGTGCCAGCAGCCCAGTGACCGGGGGCTACACCTTC
TRBV28	.	few	TRBJ2-1	CASSLGGDNEQFF	TGTGCCAGCAGTTTAGGGGGCGACAATGAGCAGTTCTTC
TRBV12-5	.	.	TRBJ2-5	CASGPGKRYQETQYF	TGTGCTAGTGGACCGGGAAAGCGATACCAAGAGACCCAGTACTTC
TRBV6-1	.	.	TRBJ2-1	CASRNYGEQFF	TGTGCCAGCAGAAACTACGGGGAGCAGTTCTTC
TRBV18	.	.	TRBJ1-4	CASSPSGATNEKLFF	TGTGCCAGCTCACCATCGGGGGCAACTAATGAAAAACTGTTTTTT
TRBV7-8	.	.	TRBJ1-2	CASSPPGIYGYTF	TGTGCCAGCAGCCCACCGGGAATCTATGGCTACACCTTC
TRBV19	.	.	TRBJ2-5	CASSKGDIYQETQYF	TGTGCCAGTAGTAAGGGGGACATTTACCAAGAGACCCAGTACTTC
TRBV6-5	TRBD1	.	TRBJ1-2	CASSYSQGAHGYTF	TGTGCCAGCAGTTACTCGCAGGGGGCACATGGCTACACCTTC
TRBV10-3	TRBD2	.	TRBJ2-1	CAISTVAGRDEQFF	TGTGCCATCAGTACCGTAGCGGGGAGGGATGAGCAGTTCTTC
TRBV7-3	TRBD2	once	TRBJ2-5	CASSLTSGGPETQYF	TGTGCCAGCAGTTTGACTAGCGGGGGGCCAGAGACCCAGTACTTC
TRBV1	.	.	TRBJ2-3	CTSSQDPLRGVPDTQYF	TGCACCAGCAGCCAAGATCCACTACGGGGGGTGCCAGATACGCAGTATTTT
TRBV6-4	TRBD1	few	TRBJ2-3	CASSTGRQGITGDTDTQYF	TGTGCCAGCAGTACAGGGAGACAGGGGATAACAGGAGACACAGATACGCAGTATTTT
TRBV19	.	.	TRBJ2-7	CASGPGKPYEQYF	TGTGCCAGTGGCCCAGGGAAACCGTACGAGCAGTACTTC
TRBV27	.	.	TRBJ1-5	CASSLSIGVMQPQHF	TGTGCCAGCAGTTTATCCATAGGGGTTATGCAGCCCCAGCATTTT
TRBV18	.	.	TRBJ2-2	CASTSEGELFF	TGTGCCAGCACATCGGAGGGGGAGCTGTTTTTT
TRBV10-3	TRBD1	.	TRBJ2-5	CAISDDRGEWETQYF	TGTGCCATCAGTGACGACAGGGGGGAGTGGGAGACCCAGTACTTC
TRBV7-3	.	.	TRBJ2-1	CASSSSGVEGEQFF	TGTGCCAGCAGCTCCTCGGGGGTGGAGGGTGAGCAGTTCTTC